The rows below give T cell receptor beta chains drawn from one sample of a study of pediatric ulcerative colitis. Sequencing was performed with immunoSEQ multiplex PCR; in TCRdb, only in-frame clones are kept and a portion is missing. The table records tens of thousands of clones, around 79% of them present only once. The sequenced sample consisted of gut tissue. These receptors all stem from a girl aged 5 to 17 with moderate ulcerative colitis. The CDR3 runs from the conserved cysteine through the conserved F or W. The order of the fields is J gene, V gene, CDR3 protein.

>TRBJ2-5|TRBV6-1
CASSERRSREYF
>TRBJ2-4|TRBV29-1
CSVETGVSGIQYF
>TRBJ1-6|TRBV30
CAWSTAALPSNSPLHF
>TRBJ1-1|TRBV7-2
CASSLYGGTNTEAFF
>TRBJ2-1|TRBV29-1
CSVGATSRGEQFF
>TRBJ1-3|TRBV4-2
CASSFGQGIFGNTIYF
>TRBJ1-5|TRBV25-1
CASSDSVGNQPQHF
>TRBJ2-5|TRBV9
CASSREETQYF
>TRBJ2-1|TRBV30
CAWSVSFNEQFF
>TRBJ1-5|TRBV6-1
CASSIRQGSNQPQHF
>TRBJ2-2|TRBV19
CASSSQGAGELFF
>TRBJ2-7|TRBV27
CASSFSLAGAYEQYF
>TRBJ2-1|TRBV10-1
CASSESRLAGGNEQFF
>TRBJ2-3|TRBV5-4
CASSPGTSGRVWEQYF
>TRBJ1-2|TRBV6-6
CASSSPDRGYGYTF
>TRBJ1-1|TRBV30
CAWSVGFDTEAFF
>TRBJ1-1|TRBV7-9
CASSLVGAAEAFF
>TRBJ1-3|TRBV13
CASSPSGRPGNTIYF
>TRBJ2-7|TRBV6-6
CASSYDRGRLGEQYF
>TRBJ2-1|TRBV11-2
CASSWPAGLANEQFF
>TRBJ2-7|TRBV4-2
CASSLVKGGVEQYF
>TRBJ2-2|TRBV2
CASSPRASGELFF
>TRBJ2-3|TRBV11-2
CASSSTGEIITDTQYF
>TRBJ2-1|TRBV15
CATSKIADLSYNEQFF